This TCR beta chain was retrieved from a study of cytomegalovirus exposure and HLA in healthy donors. There are 14 residues in the CDR3. Trimming pared 2 bases from V and 2 bases from J, leaving 10 bases between. In germline, CDR1 is SEHNR, CDR2 FQNEAQ (reference sequence). Amplification used 60 Vbeta primers and 13 Jbeta primers. The protocol was immunoSEQ multiplex PCR, while the TCRdb copy is restricted to in-frame clones and leaves out a portion. Of 100,000 to 150,000 clones in the sample, around 80% were seen once. This clone was counted between two and nine times. V usage is TRBV7-9 and J usage is TRBJ2-7, with TRBD2 as a possible D gene (6 bases). What was sequenced was PBMCs. The origin of this receptor is a woman in her thirties in good health and CMV-seronegative. CDR3 in amino acids: CASSLFPGAYEQYF. The CDR3 bases are TGTGCCAGCAGCTTATTTCCGGGAGCCTACGAGCAGTACTTC.